A single sample gave rise to the 11 T cell receptor beta chains below, sequenced in a study of regulatory T cells in long-lasting Graves disease. The time point denotes: persistent/refractory GD, antithyroid drugs over 5 years with positive TRAb. The TCR library was prepared using RNA isolated from PBMCs. Both iRepertoire HTBI primers and Arm-PCR of CDR3 regions were used to build the TCR beta libraries. Each CDR3 protein gets one entry after TCRdb re-called the multiplex PCR reads with MiXCR. The sample consists of hundreds of thousands of distinct CDR3 sequences, about 22% of them appearing once. Sample: peripheral blood mononuclear cells (PBMCs), taken when the disease was refractory, from a patient treated with antithyroid drugs. The source is a female donor with Graves disease.

The gene calls are TRBV20-1 and TRBJ2-2; D may be TRBD1 or TRBD2 (5 bases each). This CDR3 contains 13 residues. V lost 0 bases and J 5 bases, leaving 7 bases between the germline ends. CDR1 DFQATT and CDR2 SNEGSKA come from the germline V gene (reference sequence). DNA for the CDR3: TGCAGTGCTAGAGATGAGGGGACCGGGGAGCTGTTTTTT. Translating gives CSARDEGTGELFF.

This clonotype was seen ten or more times. The chain recombines TRBV28 with TRBJ1-6; TRBD1 matches at 8 bases. CDR1 and CDR2 (germline): MDHEN, SYDVKM. The CDR3 has 13 amino acids. V lost 7 bases to trimming and J lost 6 bases; unmatched junction nucleotides: 2. The DNA of the CDR3 is TGTGCCAGCAAGGGGACAGGTAATTCACCCCTCCACTTT. Its translation: CASKGTGNSPLHF. The full variable domain, completed using reference TRBV28 and TRBJ1-6, is DVKVTQSSRYLVKRTGEKVFLECVQDMDHENMFWYRQDPGLGLRLIYFSYDVKMKEKGDIPEGYSVSREKKERFSLILESASTNQTSMYLCASKGTGNSPLHFGNGTRLTVT.

V gene TRBV4-1 combines with J gene TRBJ1-1, with TRBD1 identical over 7 bases. V was pared by 2 bases and J by 10 bases, with 4 bases of the junction left unmatched. CDR1 and CDR2 (germline): MGHRA, YSYEKL. The CDR3 sequence is 12 residues long. Here the CDR3 reads CASSQPTGAAFF. The CDR3 nucleotides read TGCGCCAGCAGCCAACCCACAGGGGCAGCTTTCTTT.

This clonotype was detected a few times. The rearrangement uses TRBV20-1 and TRBJ2-7, with 9 bases fitting TRBD1. The CDR3 extends over 16 amino acids. The junction had 11 bases not matched to a gene; V was cut back by 1 base and J by 4 bases. Germline V gene data show CDR1 as DFQATT and CDR2 as SNEGSKA (reference sequence). CDR3 nucleotides: TGCAGTGCTAGAGTACCCACCGGGACAGGGAGATACGAGCAGTACTTC. Protein: CSARVPTGTGRYEQYF.

The chain couples TRBV5-6 to TRBJ1-2; the D gene is possibly TRBD1 (5 bases). CDR3 length: 15 amino acids. Trimming pared 7 bases from V and 3 bases from J, leaving 19 bases between. Germline V CDR1 and CDR2: SGHDT, YYEEEE. CDR3 sequence (DNA): TGTGCCAGCGGCCCCGGTGGGGGAACCTACTATGGCTACACCTTC. It specifies CASGPGGGTYYGYTF.

J is TRBJ2-1 and V is TRBV24-1, with 10 bases matching TRBD2. The CDR3 consists of 14 residues. V dropped 9 bases and J dropped 8; count of bases not matched to a gene: 9. The germline V gene encodes CDR1 KGHDR and CDR2 SFDVKD. Written as DNA, the CDR3 is TGTGCCACCTCGGTAGCGGGAGGTAGCGATGAGCAGTTCTTC. Encoded protein: CATSVAGGSDEQFF.

This clonotype was seen a handful of times. The chain combines TRBV12-3 or TRBV12-4 with TRBJ2-3; tentative D call: TRBD2 (5 bases). The CDR3 extends over 13 amino acids. The V end lost 3 bases, the J end lost 2 bases, and 6 bases lay between the germline ends. The CDR3 reads CASSFGVTDTQYF. The CDR3 DNA follows: TGTGCCAGCAGTTTCGGGGTCACAGATACGCAGTATTTT.

At least ten counts were recorded for this clonotype. The rearrangement links TRBV20-1 to TRBJ2-5, with D perhaps matching TRBD1 (5 bases). CDR1 and CDR2 from the germline V gene are DFQATT and SNEGSKA (reference sequence). The CDR3 has 14 amino acids. V shed 0 bases and J shed 3 bases, with 11 bases lying between them. The CDR3 DNA reads TGCAGTGCTAGAGATGTGACAGCCGAAGAGACCCAGTACTTC. Encoded protein: CSARDVTAEETQYF.

This clonotype has a handful of counts. This chain uses TRBV5-4 with TRBJ1-2; no definite D call. The germline gives CDR1 SGHNT, CDR2 YYREEE (reference sequence). The CDR3 is 16 amino acids. V lost 2 bases and J 6 bases, leaving 20 bases between the germline ends. The CDR3 DNA follows: TGTGCCAGCAGCTTAGTTGGTCTGGACGCAGTGGATGGCTACACCTTC. The encoded protein is CASSLVGLDAVDGYTF.

This clonotype appeared many times. The chain couples TRBV12-3 or TRBV12-4 to TRBJ2-4; possible D gene TRBD2, 6 bases. This CDR3 spans 13 amino acids. Trimming took off 3 bases at V and 7 bases at J, with 10 bases between the two ends. CDR3 in DNA: TGTGCCAGCAGTTTGGAGGGTCTGAACATTCAGTACTTC. It codes for CASSLEGLNIQYF.

The table lists this clonotype with a few counts. The J gene is TRBJ1-6, the V gene TRBV27; TRBD1 matches 7 bases. V gave up 6 bases and J gave up 7 bases; unmatched junction bases: 9. Germline lookup yields CDR1 MNHEY and CDR2 SMNVEV (reference sequence). CDR3 length: 15 amino acids. In nucleotides, the CDR3 is TGTGCCAGCAGACCACAGGGGCTCCCAAATTCACCCCTCCACTTT. This encodes CASRPQGLPNSPLHF.